The present T cell receptor beta chain was sequenced within a study of cytomegalovirus exposure and HLA in healthy donors. Use of 60 Vbeta and 13 Jbeta primers characterized the PCR. Produced via immunoSEQ multiplex PCR; TCRdb's table is partial and in-frame only. Of roughly 150,000 clones in the sample, around 63% were seen once. The V gene end was trimmed by 0 bases and the J gene end by 0 bases; junction bases not matched to a gene: 9. CDR1 and CDR2 from the germline V gene are SGDLS and YYNGEE. The CDR3 consists of 19 residues. This clone occurred once. The rearrangement joins TRBV9 to TRBJ2-3, with TRBD2 identical over 11 bases. This receptor was obtained from a human donor in good health. The material sequenced was PBMCs. Here the CDR3 DNA reads TGTGCCAGCAGCGTAGGATCTAGCGGGAGGTTCTATAGCACAGATACGCAGTATTTT. Its translation is CASSVGSSGRFYSTDTQYF.